The 22 T cell receptor beta chains listed next were all sequenced from one sample in a study of cytomegalovirus exposure and HLA in healthy donors. It was with 60 Vbeta and 13 Jbeta primers that the PCR ran. Profiled with immunoSEQ multiplex PCR; TCRdb holds only in-frame clones, not every one. There are around 150,000 clones in the sample; about three quarters occur only once, and 1.7% lies in the top ten. The material sequenced was PBMCs. The receptors derive from a woman younger than 45 in good health and CMV-seronegative.

This chain connects TRBV9 to TRBJ2-7; unclear D gene. This CDR3 contains 15 residues. Germline CDR1 SGDLS, CDR2 YYNGEE. V lost 2 bases and J 5 bases, leaving 17 bases between the germline ends. In DNA, the CDR3 is TGTGCCAGCAGCGTCTCAGGCGCCGATGGTGACGAGCAGTACTTC. Translated: CASSVSGADGDEQYF.

CDR3: CASSFRDTDQPQHF. As DNA, the CDR3 is TGCGCCAGCAGCTTCCGGGACACAGATCAGCCCCAGCATTTT. The chain is built from TRBV5-1 and TRBJ1-5, with a weak D call TRBD1 (6 bases). The CDR3 has 14 residues. CDR1 is SGHRS and CDR2 is YFSETQ in the germline V gene. The germline V and J ends were trimmed by 2 bases and 5 bases, with 11 bases remaining between them.

This clone was seen just once. J is TRBJ1-5 and V is TRBV27, with D maybe TRBD1 (6 bases). The V end was cut by 4 bases, the J end by 3 bases, with 13 bases between. CDR1 MNHEY and CDR2 SMNVEV come from the germline V gene (reference sequence). The CDR3 has 15 amino acids. The CDR3 DNA reads TGTGCCAGCAGTTACCAACAGGGACCCAATCAGCCCCAGCATTTT. Translating it yields CASSYQQGPNQPQHF.

V usage is TRBV9 and J usage is TRBJ2-1, with 8 nucleotides matching TRBD1. The V and J ends lost 4 bases and 10 bases, in that order; junction bases with no gene match: 7. Germline lookup yields CDR1 SGDLS and CDR2 YYNGEE. The CDR3 contains 13 residues. CDR3 in amino acids: CASSPRGTGEQFF. CDR3 sequence (DNA): TGTGCCAGCAGCCCTAGGGGGACAGGCGAGCAGTTCTTC.

The V gene is TRBV5-6, the J gene TRBJ2-7, with 7 bases fitting TRBD1. In germline, CDR1 is SGHDT, CDR2 YYEEEE. V gave up 4 bases and J gave up 7 bases; unmatched junction bases: 8. The CDR3 contains 13 residues. The CDR3 loop reads CASSRERQGEQYF. CDR3 coding DNA: TGTGCCAGCAGCCGGGAACGACAGGGAGAGCAGTACTTC.

This clone has more than one count but fewer than ten. The rearrangement joins TRBV7-2 to TRBJ2-5; D may be TRBD1 (6 bases). The germline V gene has CDR1 SGHTA and CDR2 FQGNSA. The CDR3 totals 15 residues. Trimming took 3 bases from V and 1 from J, leaving 12 bases between them. CDR3 DNA: TGTGCCAGCAGCTTGGCAGGGGCTCTCCAAGAGACCCAGTACTTC. Translation gives CASSLAGALQETQYF.

The gene calls are TRBV7-7 and TRBJ2-2, with D perhaps matching TRBD1 (5 bases). V was cut by 1 base and J by 2 bases, with 11 bases left in between. The CDR3 covers 16 residues. CDR1 is SSHAT, CDR2 FNYEAQ, per germline (reference sequence). CDR3 nucleotides: TGTGCCAGCAGCTTAGTTACAGGAGTAAACACCGGGGAGCTGTTTTTT. This codes for CASSLVTGVNTGELFF.

This chain uses TRBV7-2 with TRBJ2-6; D possibly corresponds to TRBD2 (6 bases). The germline CDR1 and CDR2 sequences are SGHTA and FQGNSA. The CDR3 is 16 amino acids. Between the trimmed V and J ends, which lost 2 bases and 2 bases, there was a span of 10 bases. The CDR3 region is CASSLTGGTGANVLTF. CDR3 DNA sequence: TGTGCCAGCAGCTTAACTGGAGGGACTGGGGCCAACGTCCTGACTTTC.

The table lists this clone with a few counts. V gene TRBV7-2 combines with J gene TRBJ2-1, with 7 nucleotides matching TRBD1. CDR3 length: 12 residues. Germline lookup yields CDR1 SGHTA and CDR2 FQGNSA. J was trimmed by 9 bases and V by 5 bases; bases with no gene match: 4. The CDR3 loop is CASSHQGVEQFF. The CDR3 DNA sequence: TGTGCCAGCAGCCACCAGGGGGTTGAGCAGTTCTTC.

This sequence joins TRBV5-6 and TRBJ1-2, with a possible D match to TRBD1 (5 bases). With 4 bases removed from V and 0 bases from J, the gap between germline ends came to 10 bases. CDR3 size: 14 residues. Germline V gene lookup returns CDR1 SGHDT and CDR2 YYEEEE. DNA of the CDR3: TGTGCCAGCAGCCCGGACACTTCTAACTATGGCTACACCTTC. Translated, it gives CASSPDTSNYGYTF. Supplemented by reference TRBV5-6 and TRBJ1-2, the full variable domain reads DAGVTQSPTHLIKTRGQQVTLRCSPKSGHDTVSWYQQALGQGPQFIFQYYEEEERQRGNFPDRFSGHQFPNYSSELNVNALLLGDSALYLCASSPDTSNYGYTFGSGTRLTVV.

J is TRBJ2-1 and V is TRBV27; 10 bases align to TRBD2. Germline CDR1 reads MNHEY; CDR2 reads SMNVEV (reference sequence). CDR3 size: 16 residues. Trimming at V came to 0 bases and at J to 7 bases, leaving 6 bases not matched to a gene. The CDR3 protein is CASSLSGTSARNEQFF. DNA for the CDR3: TGTGCCAGCAGTTTATCTGGGACTAGCGCTCGGAATGAGCAGTTCTTC.

The gene calls are TRBV11-2 and TRBJ2-7; 8 nucleotides agree with TRBD1. Trimming took 5 bases from V and 2 from J; bases not matched to a gene: 2. The germline CDR1 and CDR2 sequences are SGHAT and FQNNGV. The CDR3 spans 13 residues. The DNA for the CDR3 is TGTGCCAGCAGCCGACAGGGGCCCTACGAGCAGTACTTC. This gives the protein CASSRQGPYEQYF.

This clone was picked up one time. This sequence joins TRBV7-2 and TRBJ2-3; TRBD1 is a possible D gene (6 bases). Germline V gene sequence: CDR1 SGHTA, CDR2 FQGNSA. The length of the CDR3 is 15 residues. Trimming pared 4 bases from V and 4 bases from J, leaving 15 bases between. The CDR3 loop is CASSSTAGAADTQYF. The CDR3 nucleotides read TGTGCCAGCAGCTCGACCGCAGGGGCGGCAGATACGCAGTATTTT.

Notes on this clone: Its ends do not fully match the called genes, so a read error is possible. V gene TRBV5-6 combines with J gene TRBJ2-1, with D perhaps TRBD2 (5 bases). This CDR3 is 15 amino acids long. The germline V gene has CDR1 SGHDT and CDR2 YYEEEE. The CDR3 region is CASTLGANRGNEQFF. The CDR3 DNA follows: TGTGCCAGCACCTTGGGAGCTAACAGAGGGAATGAGCAGTTCTTC. The complete variable domain, with remaining parts taken from reference TRBV5-6 and TRBJ2-1, reads DAGVTQSPTHLIKTRGQQVTLRCSPKSGHDTVSWYQQALGQGPQFIFQYYEEEERQRGNFPDRFSGHQFPNYSSELNVNALLLGDSALYLCASTLGANRGNEQFFGPGTRLTVL.

This chain joins TRBV6-1 and TRBJ1-1; D not certain. This CDR3 contains 13 residues. Germline CDR1 reads MNHNS; CDR2 reads SASEGT. Trimming pared 1 base from V and 7 bases from J, leaving 10 bases between. The CDR3 bases are TGTGCCAGCAGTGAAGTCCCCCAGGATGAAGCTTTCTTT. This codes for CASSEVPQDEAFF.

The chain combines TRBV5-6 with TRBJ2-3; TRBD1 agrees at 8 bases. This CDR3 spans 14 amino acids. Unmatched junction bases numbered 5, after V lost 3 bases and J lost 5 bases. Per germline, CDR1 SGHDT and CDR2 YYEEEE. The DNA for the CDR3 is TGTGCCAGCAGCTCATATACAGGGGGAGATACGCAGTATTTT. Amino acid sequence: CASSSYTGGDTQYF. Together with reference TRBV5-6 and TRBJ2-3, the CDR3 gives the full variable domain: DAGVTQSPTHLIKTRGQQVTLRCSPKSGHDTVSWYQQALGQGPQFIFQYYEEEERQRGNFPDRFSGHQFPNYSSELNVNALLLGDSALYLCASSSYTGGDTQYFGPGTRLTVL.

J is TRBJ1-2 and V is TRBV18; no definite D call. The ends were cut back, 2 bases at V and 7 bases at J, with 11 bases in the middle. The CDR3 length is 13 residues. The germline gives CDR1 KGHSH, CDR2 LQKENI. The CDR3 sequence: CASSPSEGGGYTF. The DNA for the CDR3 is TGTGCCAGCTCACCATCCGAGGGCGGTGGCTACACCTTC.

The chain joins TRBV15 to TRBJ2-1; 9 nucleotides align to TRBD2. V gave up 3 bases and J gave up 3 bases; unmatched junction bases: 15. Germline CDR1 LNHNV, CDR2 YYDKDF (reference sequence). The CDR3 loop spans 19 amino acids. In nucleotides, the CDR3 is TGTGCCACCAGCAGGACCGTTGGGGGTGCGGGGGGGATCTACAATGAGCAGTTCTTC. It translates to CATSRTVGGAGGIYNEQFF. The complete variable domain, with remaining parts taken from reference TRBV15 and TRBJ2-1, reads DAMVIQNPRYQVTQFGKPVTLSCSQTLNHNVMYWYQQKSSQAPKLLFHYYDKDFNNEADTPDNFQSRRPNTSFCFLDIRSPGLGDTAMYLCATSRTVGGAGGIYNEQFFGPGTRLTVL.

This chain uses TRBV15 with TRBJ1-4; D may be TRBD1 (6 bases). The CDR3 sequence is 15 residues long. V lost 1 base, J lost 4 bases, and 10 bases lay in between. Germline assignment: CDR1 LNHNV and CDR2 YYDKDF (reference sequence). The CDR3 reads CATSRGEGGNEKLFF. CDR3 nucleotides: TGTGCCACCAGCAGAGGGGAAGGGGGTAATGAAAAACTGTTTTTT.

This clone has only one observation. The CDR3 spells CASSFVHPNTEAFF. The DNA of the CDR3 is TGTGCCAGCAGCTTCGTACACCCGAACACTGAAGCTTTCTTT. V usage is TRBV5-8 and J usage is TRBJ1-1; D ambiguous. With 2 bases removed from V and 1 base from J, the gap between germline ends came to 9 bases. Germline V gene sequence: CDR1 SGHTS, CDR2 YDEGEE. The CDR3 has 14 residues.

This chain connects TRBV25-1 to TRBJ1-1, with D unclear. Deletions cut 6 bases from V and 6 bases from J, with 11 bases between. In germline, CDR1 is MGHDK, CDR2 SYGVNS. This CDR3 comprises 12 residues. Written as DNA, the CDR3 is TGTGCCAGCAGCTACCGAACGGCTGAAGCTTTCTTT. Residues: CASSYRTAEAFF.

J is TRBJ2-1 and V is TRBV5-4; 10 bases fit TRBD2. Looked up from germline, CDR1 is SGHNT and CDR2 is YYREEE (reference sequence). The length of the CDR3 is 17 residues. Trimming removed 0 bases from V and 3 bases from J; junction bases left unmatched: 6. CDR3 sequence reads: CASSLEGLADHYNEQFF. The CDR3 DNA reads TGTGCCAGCAGCTTGGAAGGACTAGCGGACCACTACAATGAGCAGTTCTTC. The full variable domain, rest sourced from reference TRBV5-4 and TRBJ2-1, is ETGVTQSPTHLIKTRGQQVTLRCSSQSGHNTVSWYQQALGQGPQFIFQYYREEENGRGNFPPRFSGLQFPNYSSELNVNALELDDSALYLCASSLEGLADHYNEQFFGPGTRLTVL.